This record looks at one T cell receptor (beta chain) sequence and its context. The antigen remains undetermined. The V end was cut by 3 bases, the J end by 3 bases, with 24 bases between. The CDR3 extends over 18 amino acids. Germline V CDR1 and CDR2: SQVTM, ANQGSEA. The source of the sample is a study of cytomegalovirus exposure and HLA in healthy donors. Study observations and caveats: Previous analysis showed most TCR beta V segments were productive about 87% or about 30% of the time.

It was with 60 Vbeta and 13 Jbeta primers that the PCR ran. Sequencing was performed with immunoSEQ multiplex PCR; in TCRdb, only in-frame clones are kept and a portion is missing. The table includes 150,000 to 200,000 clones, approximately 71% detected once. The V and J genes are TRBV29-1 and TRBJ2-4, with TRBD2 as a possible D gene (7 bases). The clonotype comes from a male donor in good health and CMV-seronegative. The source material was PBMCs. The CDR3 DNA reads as TGCAGCGTTGAGAAAGGGGTGGGGGGGGGAGGGGGCAAAAACATTCAGTACTTC. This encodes CSVEKGVGGGGGKNIQYF.